These T cell receptor beta chains were read from a single sample in a study of blood T cell repertoires in COVID-19. Repertoires were generated with immunoSEQ multiplex PCR, while TCRdb's copy carries only in-frame clones and drops some. The sample lists 150,000 to 200,000 clones, 84% occurring once. Sequenced sample: peripheral blood. These receptor sequences come from a woman in her seventies with COVID-19, enrolled during active disease. The CDR3 runs from the conserved cysteine through the conserved F or W. Each record gives: clone size, V gene, J gene, D gene, CDR3 DNA, CDR3 protein. The D gene is left open where the match is weak. A row's size may be missing; if present it is once, few, many or a size class.

>few|TRBV11-2|TRBJ1-1|TRBD1
TGTGCCAGCAGCCCCGGACAGGCGTTTTCCACTGAAGCTTTCTTT
CASSPGQAFSTEAFF
>-|TRBV19|TRBJ2-3|TRBD2
TGTGCCAGTAGTAGGTCTAGCGGGAGGGATACGCAGTATTTT
CASSRSSGRDTQYF
>-|TRBV28|TRBJ2-5|TRBD2
TGTGCCAGCAGGTCCGGGACTAGGGGGGGAGAGACCCAGTACTTC
CASRSGTRGGETQYF
>-|TRBV29-1|TRBJ1-2|-
TGCAGCGTCCTACCCGACATAATTAACTATGGCTACACCTTC
CSVLPDIINYGYTF
>-|TRBV6-5|TRBJ1-1|-
TGTGCCAGCAGTTACGGGGGGTCCAACACTGAAGCTTTCTTT
CASSYGGSNTEAFF
>-|TRBV21-1|TRBJ1-3|-
TGTGCCAGCAGCAAAGAAATTCGATGGAGGGTAGAAGCTGGAAACACCATATATTTT
CASSKEIRWRVEAGNTIYF
>-|TRBV27|TRBJ2-4|TRBD2
TGTGCCAGCAGTTTATATTCGGGACTAGCGGGAAAGGATACAAACATTCAGTACTTC
CASSLYSGLAGKDTNIQYF
>-|TRBV5-1|TRBJ1-3|-
TGCGCCAGCAGCATGACAGCATCTGGAAACACCATATATTTT
CASSMTASGNTIYF
>-|TRBV7-2|TRBJ2-2|TRBD1
TGTGCCAGCAGCTTAGGGACAGGGGTTTTTCGTAGGACCGGGGAGCTGTTTTTT
CASSLGTGVFRRTGELFF
>-|TRBV7-2|TRBJ1-2|-
TGTGCCAGCAGCCCGGAGGTTGACTATGGCTACACCTTC
CASSPEVDYGYTF
>once|TRBV9|TRBJ2-7|-
TGTGCCAGCAGCGTAGGGGGAGCTATCGCCGAGCAGTACTTC
CASSVGGAIAEQYF
>-|TRBV3-1/TRBV3-2|TRBJ2-1|TRBD2
TGTGCCAGCAGCCAAGACCCCTTTGCGGGAGGCCGTCGCAATGAGCAGTTCTTC
CASSQDPFAGGRRNEQFF
>-|TRBV10-2|TRBJ2-1|TRBD1
TGCGCCAGCAGTGTTACAGGGGGTAACTCCTACAATGAGCAGTTCTTC
CASSVTGGNSYNEQFF
>-|TRBV5-1|TRBJ2-5|-
TGCGCCAGCAGCTTGTCACCCCAGGAGACCCAGTACTTC
CASSLSPQETQYF
>-|TRBV2|TRBJ1-3|-
TGTGCCAGCAGTGTTACGGGGTCCGGAAACACCATATATTTT
CASSVTGSGNTIYF
>-|TRBV5-1|TRBJ1-1|TRBD1
TGCGCCAGCAGCGCCAGGACAGGGGTGGGCACTGAAGCTTTCTTT
CASSARTGVGTEAFF
>-|TRBV5-1|TRBJ2-6|TRBD1
TGCGCCAGCATACCGACAGGGCCTGGGGCCAACGTCCTGACTTTC
CASIPTGPGANVLTF
>-|TRBV5-4|TRBJ1-1|-
TGTGCCAGCAGCCTGGGCGTAGGGGCACGAGCTTTCTTT
CASSLGVGARAFF
>few|TRBV11-2|TRBJ2-2|-
TGTGCCAGCAGCTTAGTGGGGCAGCGCAACACCGGGGAGCTGTTTTTT
CASSLVGQRNTGELFF
>-|TRBV2|TRBJ1-6|TRBD1
TGTGCCAGCAGGGCGCTTGGACAGGGTAATTCACCCCTCCACTTT
CASRALGQGNSPLHF
>once|TRBV12-3/TRBV12-4|TRBJ1-2|-
TGTGCCAGCATGAGGGCGCGAGGCTACACCTTC
CASMRARGYTF
>few|TRBV3-1/TRBV3-2|TRBJ1-1|-
TGTGCCAGCAGCCAAGATCGGAACACTGAAGCTTTCTTT
CASSQDRNTEAFF
>-|TRBV7-9|TRBJ2-3|-
TGTGCCAGCCCTCACGATTACAGGGAAAAGTCAGATACGCAGTATTTT
CASPHDYREKSDTQYF
>-|TRBV7-9|TRBJ1-3|TRBD1
TGTGCCAGCAGCCTAGAGGGGGCCCAATATTTT
CASSLEGAQYF
>-|TRBV29-1|TRBJ2-3|-
TGCAGCGTTGACTTACTAGCCGATACGCAGTATTTT
CSVDLLADTQYF
>-|TRBV18|TRBJ1-4|-
TGTGCCAGCTCGTCTGGTGGCAATGAAAAACTGTTTTTT
CASSSGGNEKLFF
>-|TRBV6-1|TRBJ2-2|TRBD1
TGTGCCAGCAGTGTGACCGGGACAGGGCTCACCGGGGAGCTGTTTTTT
CASSVTGTGLTGELFF
>-|TRBV29-1|TRBJ1-2|-
TGCAGCGTTGGGGGCAGGGTTAACTATGGCTACACCTTC
CSVGGRVNYGYTF
>-|TRBV6-5|TRBJ1-5|-
TGTGCCAGCGCCTGGGGGCACGGACAGCCCCAGCATTTT
CASAWGHGQPQHF
>once|TRBV28|TRBJ2-7|TRBD2
TGTGCCAGCAGTTCCCCCGGGACTAGCAGCTCCTACGAGCAGTACTTC
CASSSPGTSSSYEQYF
>-|TRBV19|TRBJ1-5|TRBD1
TGTGCCTCGTCGGGACAGGGGGCTTGGCAGCCCCAGCATTTT
CASSGQGAWQPQHF
>once|TRBV27|TRBJ2-4|-
TGTGCCAGCAGTCCCGGGACTCCCGAAGCCAAAAACATTCAGTACTTC
CASSPGTPEAKNIQYF
>-|TRBV7-8|TRBJ2-7|TRBD2
TGTGCCAGCAGCCGTCAGCTAGCGGGAACGTCCTACGAGCAGTACTTC
CASSRQLAGTSYEQYF
>-|TRBV7-9|TRBJ2-3|TRBD2
TGTGCCAGCAGCCTAACTAGCGGACTGTCAGATACGCAGTATTTT
CASSLTSGLSDTQYF
>once|TRBV5-8|TRBJ2-7|-
TGTGCCAGCAGCTTCAGGGCCACCTACGAGCAGTACTTC
CASSFRATYEQYF
>-|TRBV5-5|TRBJ2-7|TRBD1
TGTGCCAGCAGCTTTGGGACAGGAAACCACGAGCAGTACTTC
CASSFGTGNHEQYF
>-|TRBV6-1|TRBJ1-5|-
TGTGCCAGCAGTGAATTAGGGGGATCGCAGCCCCAGCATTTT
CASSELGGSQPQHF
>-|TRBV7-2|TRBJ1-4|-
TGTGCCAGCAGCCGGGGTCGAAATGAAAAACTGTTTTTT
CASSRGRNEKLFF
>-|TRBV27|TRBJ2-6|-
TGTGCCAGCAGTTTAAGTGGAGTCGGCTCTGGGGCCAACGTCCTGACTTTC
CASSLSGVGSGANVLTF
>-|TRBV28|TRBJ1-1|-
TGTGCCAGCACCAAGAGCCAGGGAATCGACACTGAAGCTTTCTTT
CASTKSQGIDTEAFF
>-|TRBV6-5|TRBJ1-1|-
TGTGCCAGCAGCTTAACAGGGTCGGGCAGAGCTTTCTTT
CASSLTGSGRAFF
>-|TRBV9|TRBJ1-6|TRBD1
TGTGCCAGCAGCCCCGGAGGGACAGCGGATTCACCCCTCCACTTT
CASSPGGTADSPLHF
>-|TRBV11-2|TRBJ1-5|-
TGTGCCAGCAGCGATTACAGTGGCGGGGACGGGAATCAGCCCCAGCATTTT
CASSDYSGGDGNQPQHF
>-|TRBV11-2|TRBJ1-3|TRBD1
TGTGCCAGCAGCTTACACTTGGGGAGACAGGGAGCTGGAAACACCATATATTTT
CASSLHLGRQGAGNTIYF
>few|TRBV4-1|TRBJ2-3|-
TGCGCCAGCAGCCAAGAAACAGGGATCGCAGATACGCAGTATTTT
CASSQETGIADTQYF
>-|TRBV5-1|TRBJ2-1|TRBD2
TGCGCCAGCAGCTCCGGGACTAATCTCGGTGAGCAGTTCTTC
CASSSGTNLGEQFF